Listed below are T cell receptor beta chains from one sample, sequenced in a study of cytomegalovirus exposure and HLA in healthy donors. This table comes from immunoSEQ multiplex PCR, and its TCRdb copy is limited to in-frame clones, with some not included. Among about 96,000 clones listed, 60% to 85% were seen once. What was sequenced was PBMCs. All receptors derive from a man aged 50 or older in good health and CMV-seropositive. Each CDR3 is given with its conserved first and last residue. The D gene is left open where the match is weak. Clone sizes are given selectively: once, few, many, or a class where the clone is expanded.

TRBV7-2	TRBD1	TRBJ2-1	NA	CASSLGLGQLHNEQFF	TGTGCCAGCAGCTTAGGGTTGGGACAGCTCCACAATGAGCAGTTCTTC
TRBV4-3	TRBD1	TRBJ2-7	few	CASSQEGQGAYEQYF	TGCGCCAGCAGCCAAGAGGGACAGGGGGCGTACGAGCAGTACTTC
TRBV9	TRBD1	TRBJ1-1	NA	CASSLTGGSTEAFF	TGTGCCAGCAGTTTAACAGGGGGCAGTACTGAAGCTTTCTTT
TRBV27	NA	TRBJ2-7	NA	CASSLKIGVYEQYF	TGTGCCAGCAGTTTAAAAATCGGGGTTTACGAGCAGTACTTC
TRBV6-5	TRBD1	TRBJ1-6	NA	CASIARDRNSPLNF	TGTGCCAGCATCGCCCGGGACAGAAATTCACCCCTCAACTTT
TRBV5-1	TRBD1	TRBJ1-1	NA	CASSFTGTGVTEAFF	TGCGCCAGCAGCTTTACCGGGACAGGGGTAACTGAAGCTTTCTTT
TRBV6-1	TRBD1	TRBJ1-5	NA	CASSRQGTNQPQNF	TGTGCCAGCAGTCGACAGGGGACCAATCAGCCCCAGAATTTT
TRBV9	NA	TRBJ2-3	few	CASSPFSGSTDTQYF	TGTGCCAGCAGCCCATTTTCGGGGAGCACAGATACGCAGTATTTT
TRBV7-2	TRBD2	TRBJ2-5	NA	CASSLQAGGWETQYF	TGTGCCAGCAGCTTACAGGCGGGGGGCTGGGAGACCCAGTACTTC
TRBV29-1	TRBD2	TRBJ2-3	once	CSVERGGVWTDTQYF	TGCAGCGTTGAGCGGGGGGGCGTCTGGACAGATACGCAGTATTTT
TRBV30	TRBD1	TRBJ2-7	NA	CAWDRGRSYEQYF	TGTGCCTGGGACAGGGGACGGTCCTACGAGCAGTACTTC
TRBV27	NA	TRBJ1-2	NA	CASSSNRFYGYTF	TGTGCCAGCAGTTCCAACAGGTTCTATGGCTACACCTTC
TRBV18	TRBD1	TRBJ1-1	NA	CASSPEAGQGRPYTEAFF	TGTGCCAGCTCACCAGAGGCGGGACAGGGACGTCCGTACACTGAAGCTTTCTTT
TRBV19	NA	TRBJ1-1	NA	CASNMPRVDTEAFF	TGTGCCAGTAACATGCCACGGGTTGACACTGAAGCTTTCTTT
TRBV30	NA	TRBJ1-2	NA	CATSTAGHSNYGYPF	TGTGCCACATCTACAGCGGGACATTCGAACTATGGCTACCCCTTC
TRBV5-1	TRBD2	TRBJ2-5	few	CASSLAGGPQETQYF	TGCGCCAGCAGCTTGGCGGGGGGGCCCCAAGAGACCCAGTACTTC
TRBV6-1	TRBD1	TRBJ1-6	NA	CASSDRGLDSPLNF	TGTGCCAGCAGTGACAGGGGGCTGGATTCACCCCTCAACTTT
TRBV5-1	NA	TRBJ1-2	NA	CASSLGQEGYTF	TGCGCCAGCAGTCTGGGACAAGAAGGCTACACCTTC
TRBV28	TRBD1	TRBJ1-5	NA	CASSFGDRLNQPQHF	TGTGCCAGCAGTTTCGGGGACAGGCTCAATCAGCCCCAGCATTTT
TRBV5-1	NA	TRBJ2-7	few	CASSVGTGGSEQYF	TGCGCCAGCAGCGTCGGGACCGGGGGTAGCGAGCAGTACTTC
TRBV27	TRBD2	TRBJ2-2	NA	CASTLAGGTTSTGELFF	TGTGCCAGCACCCTAGCGGGGGGGACCACGAGCACCGGGGAGCTGTTTTTT
TRBV5-1	TRBD1	TRBJ1-1	NA	CASSFADRDKSEAFF	TGCGCCAGCAGCTTCGCTGACAGGGACAAGTCTGAAGCTTTCTTT
TRBV7-2	NA	TRBJ2-1	NA	CASSWGLQGEFF	TGTGCCAGCAGCTGGGGACTACAGGGGGAGTTCTTC
TRBV4-2	NA	TRBJ2-7	NA	CASSLQAQVSSYEQYF	TGTGCCAGCAGCCTTCAGGCACAGGTAAGCTCCTACGAGCAGTACTTC
TRBV5-1	TRBD1	TRBJ1-1	few	CASSRQTGGTTEAFF	TGCGCCAGCAGCCGTCAGACAGGGGGAACGACTGAAGCTTTCTTT
TRBV5-1	TRBD2	TRBJ2-5	NA	CASSLTLAGVWGETQYF	TGCGCCAGCAGCTTGACACTAGCGGGGGTGTGGGGAGAGACCCAGTACTTC
TRBV9	TRBD2	TRBJ2-2	NA	CASSARGGGQRNTGELFF	TGTGCCAGCAGCGCCCGGGGGGGCGGGCAGAGAAACACCGGGGAGCTGTTTTTT
TRBV28	TRBD2	TRBJ2-3	NA	CASRTSGARTDTQYF	TGTGCCAGCAGAACTAGCGGGGCCCGCACAGATACGCAGTATTTT
TRBV7-9	NA	TRBJ2-6	NA	CASSKGTGSGANVLTF	TGTGCCAGCAGCAAGGGCACAGGCTCTGGGGCCAACGTCCTGACTTTC
TRBV5-4	NA	TRBJ2-1	NA	CASTPGDPIYNEQFF	TGTGCCAGCACACCGGGGGACCCGATCTACAATGAGCAGTTCTTC
TRBV4-1	TRBD1	TRBJ2-7	NA	CASSQEGQGFYEQYF	TGCGCCAGCAGCCAAGAAGGACAGGGGTTTTACGAGCAGTACTTC
TRBV10-3	TRBD1	TRBJ2-2	once	CAIRGGTGIGGELFF	TGTGCCATCAGGGGGGGGACAGGGATCGGCGGGGAGCTGTTTTTT
TRBV15	NA	TRBJ1-2	NA	CATSTPGTYGYTF	TGTGCCACCAGTACCCCGGGAACCTATGGCTACACCTTC
TRBV7-2	NA	TRBJ1-1	NA	CASSLQGLNTEAFF	TGTGCCAGCAGCCTCCAGGGCTTGAACACTGAAGCTTTCTTT
TRBV7-2	NA	TRBJ2-5	NA	CASSVQQETQYF	TGTGCCAGCAGCGTACAGCAAGAGACCCAGTACTTC
TRBV18	NA	TRBJ1-3	NA	CASSPPGLSGNTIYF	TGTGCCAGCTCACCACCGGGCCTCTCTGGAAACACCATATATTTT
TRBV6-1	TRBD2	TRBJ2-7	NA	CASSDERGPYEQYF	TGTGCCAGCAGTGATGAGCGGGGACCCTACGAGCAGTACTTC
TRBV7-8	NA	TRBJ2-7	NA	CASSSSLGIYEQYF	TGTGCCAGCAGCTCCTCACTAGGAATCTACGAGCAGTACTTC
TRBV10-3	TRBD2	TRBJ2-1	NA	CAIRTSGGDEQFF	TGTGCCATCAGGACTAGCGGGGGAGATGAGCAGTTCTTC
TRBV27	TRBD2	TRBJ2-7	NA	CASSNSGLGEQYF	TGTGCCAGCAGCAACTCGGGACTAGGCGAACAGTACTTC